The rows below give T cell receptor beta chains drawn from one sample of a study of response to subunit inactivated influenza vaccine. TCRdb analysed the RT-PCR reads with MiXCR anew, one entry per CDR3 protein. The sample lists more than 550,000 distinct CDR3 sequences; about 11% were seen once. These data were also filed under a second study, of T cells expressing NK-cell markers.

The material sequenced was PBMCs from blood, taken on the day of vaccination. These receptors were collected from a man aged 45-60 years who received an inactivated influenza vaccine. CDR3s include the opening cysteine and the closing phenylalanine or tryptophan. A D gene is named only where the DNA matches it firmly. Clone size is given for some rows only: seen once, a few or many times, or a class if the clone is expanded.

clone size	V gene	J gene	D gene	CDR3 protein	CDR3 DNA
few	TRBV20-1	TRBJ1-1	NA	CSARDLVYGRMNTEAFF	TGCAGTGCTAGAGATCTTGTTTATGGCAGGATGAACACTGAAGCTTTCTTT
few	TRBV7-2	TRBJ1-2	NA	CASSFSQANRILYTF	TGTGCCAGCAGCTTTTCCCAGGCCAATCGAATCCTTTACACCTTC
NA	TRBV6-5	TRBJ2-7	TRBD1	CASSYSRTGPSREQYF	TGTGCCAGCAGTTACTCGCGGACAGGACCCTCTCGGGAGCAGTACTTC
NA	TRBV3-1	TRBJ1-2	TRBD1	CASSHRTGSESYGYTF	TGTGCCAGCAGCCACCGGACAGGGTCAGAATCCTATGGCTACACCTTC
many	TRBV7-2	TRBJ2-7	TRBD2	CASSLEAGGVYEQYF	TGTGCCAGCAGCTTAGAGGCGGGGGGCGTCTACGAGCAGTACTTC
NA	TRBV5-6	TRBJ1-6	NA	CASSLGGTHNSPLHF	TGTGCCAGCAGCTTGGGAGGGACTCATAATTCACCCCTCCACTTT
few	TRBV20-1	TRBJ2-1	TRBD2	CSAREGPSGRAKEQFF	TGCAGTGCTAGAGAAGGGCCTAGCGGGAGGGCCAAGGAGCAGTTCTTC
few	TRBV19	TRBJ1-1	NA	CASSRGRRTEAFF	TGTGCCAGTAGTAGGGGGCGTCGGACTGAAGCTTTCTTT
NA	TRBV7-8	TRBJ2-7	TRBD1	CASGDRDPYEQYF	TGTGCCAGCGGGGACAGGGACCCCTACGAGCAGTACTTC
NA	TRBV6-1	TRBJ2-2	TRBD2	CASSPTSGRFTGELFF	TGTGCCAGCAGCCCTACTAGCGGGCGATTCACCGGGGAGCTGTTTTTT
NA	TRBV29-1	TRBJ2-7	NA	CSARGGREYEQYF	TGCAGCGCCCGAGGCGGCAGGGAGTACGAGCAGTACTTC
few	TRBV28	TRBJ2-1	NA	CASNKIGQFPYNEQFF	TGTGCCAGCAACAAAATCGGACAGTTTCCTTACAATGAGCAGTTCTTC
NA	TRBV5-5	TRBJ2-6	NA	CASSLWATPSGANVLTF	TGTGCCAGCAGCTTGTGGGCTACACCCTCTGGGGCCAACGTCCTGACTTTC
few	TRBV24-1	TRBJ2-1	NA	CATSQSGYPNEQFF	TGTGCCACCAGCCAATCTGGGTATCCCAATGAGCAGTTCTTC
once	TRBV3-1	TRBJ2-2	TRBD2	CASSQDLASGRGELFF	TGTGCCAGCAGCCAAGACTTGGCTAGCGGGAGAGGGGAGCTGTTTTTT
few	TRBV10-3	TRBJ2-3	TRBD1	CAISYRDSGTDTQYF	TGTGCCATCAGTTACCGGGACAGCGGCACAGATACGCAGTATTTT
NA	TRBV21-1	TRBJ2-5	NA	CASSGERETQYF	TGTGCCAGCAGCGGCGAACGAGAGACCCAGTACTTC
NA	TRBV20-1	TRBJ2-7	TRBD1	CSARDYSSGRDRVYEQYF	TGCAGTGCTAGAGATTATTCATCTGGACGGGACAGGGTGTACGAGCAGTACTTC
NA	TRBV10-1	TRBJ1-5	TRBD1	CASSPGGDQPQHF	TGCGCCAGCAGTCCAGGGGGTGATCAGCCCCAGCATTTT
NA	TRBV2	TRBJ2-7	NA	CTSRQDRGGQDEQYF	TGTACCAGCAGACAGGATAGGGGGGGCCAGGACGAGCAGTACTTC
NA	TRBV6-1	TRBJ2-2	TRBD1	CASTQTGAGELFF	TGTGCCAGCACCCAAACAGGGGCCGGGGAGCTGTTTTTT
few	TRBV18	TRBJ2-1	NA	CASSPPVAGSSYNEQFF	TGTGCCAGCTCACCACCGGTCGCAGGTAGCTCCTACAATGAGCAGTTCTTC